Sequencing of this T cell receptor beta chain was carried out in a study of cytomegalovirus exposure and HLA in healthy donors. The wider study: The same platform used for the 600 to 750 first-cohort repertoires was also used for the 120 or so validation repertoires, as a later analysis reported.

The donors were members of the validation cohort comprising over a hundred subjects, separate from the approximately 630-subject first cohort. Method: immunoSEQ multiplex PCR; TCRdb's copy keeps in-frame clones and lacks some. The sample has tens of thousands of clones, about 93% seen once; the top ten hold more than 2.5%. Remarks on this clone: The antigen remains unidentified.

Study observations and caveats: Clusters of TCRs from the first cohort tended to co-occur in the 120 or so validation repertoires (as a later analysis found). The study labeled 180 or so TCR beta chains cytomegalovirus-associated.

This CDR3 contains 14 residues. V gave up 3 bases and J gave up 5 bases, with 13 bases separating them. Germline loops: CDR1 MDHEN, CDR2 SYDVKM. The sequencing sample was made of PBMCs. This sequence was found in a woman aged 18 to 35 in good health and CMV-seropositive. This chain links TRBV28 with TRBJ1-1; no clear D. CDR3: CASSFLGGGTEAFF. The CDR3 DNA follows: TGTGCCAGCAGTTTTCTGGGAGGAGGGACTGAAGCTTTCTTT.